This T cell receptor beta chain was captured in a study of CD8 T cells in ankylosing spondylitis. Study-wide findings and caveats: Clones linked to disease were reported to show significant enrichment in matched ankylosing spondylitis synovial fluid. Several highly homologous variants formed a TCR beta motif that appeared characteristic of ankylosing spondylitis blood.

In the case of this clonotype: Its antigen remains unidentified.

V was cut by 1 base and J by 1 base, with 11 bases left in between. This CDR3 region has 15 residues. Germline V gene sequence: CDR1 SGHDN, CDR2 FVKESK. Via MiXCR, TCRdb re-called the 5' RACE reads, giving one row per CDR3 protein. Seen here are some 800,000 distinct CDR3 sequences, 12% observed once, and the top ten hold more than 0.5%. Sequenced: blood, either unsorted or a sorted T cell fraction (not recorded which). This chain links TRBV14 with TRBJ2-7, with D hard to call. This TCR was sampled from a male donor with ankylosing spondylitis. The CDR3 nucleotides read TGTGCCAGCAGCCAAGTGGCGAGCGTATCCTACGAGCAGTACTTC. This gives the protein CASSQVASVSYEQYF. The whole variable domain, filled in from reference TRBV14 and TRBJ2-7, reads EAGVTQFPSHSVIEKGQTVTLRCDPISGHDNLYWYRRVMGKEIKFLLHFVKESKQDESGMPNNRFLAERTGGTYSTLKVQPAELEDSGVYFCASSQVASVSYEQYFGPGTRLTVT.